The sequence of this T cell receptor (beta chain) was determined in a study of neurological immune-mediated disorders. The study's findings and limits: The study found no CDR3 amino acid sequences shared by expanded clones across subjects, suggesting private repertoires in all groups.

TCRdb used MiXCR to reprocess the 5' RACE reads, holding one entry per CDR3 protein. Among 50,000 to 80,000 distinct CDR3 sequences, roughly 4.5% were seen once, and the ten largest hold under 7.5%. This clonotype showed up many times. Its antigen is unknown. Germline CDR1 LGHDT, CDR2 YNNKEL (reference sequence). The V end was cut by 0 bases, the J end by 7 bases, with 15 bases between. This CDR3 region has 15 residues. A total of 2 million PBMCs stored at -80 degrees C provided the unsorted libraries. V is TRBV3-1 and J is TRBJ1-2; D ambiguous. Sequencing was carried out using PBMCs. The source of this sequence is a man aged 25-45 years with multiple sclerosis. The CDR3 sequence: CASSQDVLTAGGYTF. The CDR3, as DNA: TGTGCCAGCAGCCAAGACGTTCTTACAGCAGGTGGCTACACCTTC.